One and the same sample provided the 14 T cell receptor beta chains below, sequenced in a study of prognosis after radiotherapy for stage I lung cancer. Researchers used two-round multiplex PCR to amplify TCR beta CDR3 starting from genomic DNA. Primers (each specific to one TRBV or TRBJ gene) were used in first-round PCR. In TCRdb, the multiplex PCR reads were re-called with MiXCR into one record per CDR3 protein. Of 24,000 or so distinct CDR3 sequences in the sample, approximately 40% were seen once. Sequences were derived from PBMCs, sampled before or after stereotactic body radiation therapy (not recorded which). The receptors were gathered from a donor over 45 with non-small cell lung cancer.

In its sample, this clonotype was seen many times. The CDR3 nucleotides are TGTGCCAGCAGCCCAGGGCAGGGCGCGAGCTATGGCTACACCTTC. It is translated as CASSPGQGASYGYTF. V is TRBV7-9 and J is TRBJ1-2, with D perhaps matching TRBD1 (5 bases). This CDR3 spans 15 amino acids. CDR1 is SEHNR and CDR2 is FQNEAQ in the germline V gene (reference sequence). Trimming cost V 5 bases and J 4 bases, with 17 bases left between them. Looking up the rest from reference TRBV7-9 and TRBJ1-2 gives the full variable domain: DTGVSQNPRHKITKRGQNVTFRCDPISEHNRLYWYRQTLGQGPEFLTYFQNEAQLEKSRLLSDRFSAERPKGSFSTLEIQRTEQGDSAMYLCASSPGQGASYGYTFGSGTRLTVV.

This clonotype is labeled as medium-sized. CDR3 sequence: CASSPAAYNEQFF. Written as DNA, the CDR3 is TGTGCCAGCAGCCCCGCTGCCTACAATGAGCAGTTCTTC. This rearrangement joins TRBV7-3 to TRBJ2-1; D unclear. This CDR3 contains 13 residues. Trimming took off 5 bases at V and 2 bases at J, with 7 bases between the two ends. The germline V gene encodes CDR1 SGHTA and CDR2 FQGTGA.

This clonotype was observed many times. The chain combines TRBV20-1 with TRBJ1-1, with 7 positions matching TRBD1. This CDR3 contains 13 residues. The J segment lost 7 bases and the V segment lost 0 bases, leaving 5 bases of the junction unmatched. Germline V gene data show CDR1 as DFQATT and CDR2 as SNEGSKA (reference sequence). CDR3: CSARDGGQLEAFF. As DNA, the CDR3 is TGCAGTGCTAGAGATGGGGGACAGCTTGAAGCTTTCTTT.

This clonotype is judged medium-sized. The chain carries TRBV2 and TRBJ2-7; D remains ambiguous. The length of the CDR3 is 14 residues. Germline V gives CDR1 SNHLY, CDR2 FYNNEI. With 4 bases removed from V and 1 base from J, the gap between germline ends came to 11 bases. CDR3 amino acids: CASSVDPISYEQYF. The CDR3 nucleotides are TGTGCCAGCAGTGTTGACCCTATTTCCTACGAGCAGTACTTC. The variable domain in full, with the rest retrieved from reference TRBV2 and TRBJ2-7, is EPEVTQTPSHQVTQMGQEVILRCVPISNHLYFYWYRQILGQKVEFLVSFYNNEISEKSEIFDDQFSVERPDGSNFTLKIRSTKLEDSAMYFCASSVDPISYEQYFGPGTRLTVT.

The chain couples TRBV5-1 to TRBJ2-7; D perhaps matches TRBD1 (6 bases). Looked up from germline, CDR1 is SGHRS and CDR2 is YFSETQ. V was clipped by 4 bases and J by 4 bases, with 21 bases between them. The CDR3 spans 16 residues. The CDR3 nucleotides read TGCGCCAGCAGCACGGAGGACAGCCGAAGAGTTTACGAGCAGTACTTC. It yields the protein CASSTEDSRRVYEQYF.

The chain joins TRBV15 to TRBJ2-7, with a possible D match to TRBD2 (6 bases). Germline V gene data show CDR1 as LNHNV and CDR2 as YYDKDF (reference sequence). Trimming pared 0 bases from V and 2 bases from J, leaving 11 bases between. The length of the CDR3 is 15 residues. The CDR3, as DNA: TGTGCCACCAGCAGAGAGGCGGAGGGTCCCTACGAGCAGTACTTC. This sequence encodes CATSREAEGPYEQYF.

This clonotype is medium-sized within its sample. The rearrangement joins TRBV5-1 to TRBJ2-2; D gene ambiguous. The CDR3 consists of 13 residues. Per the germline V gene, CDR1 is SGHRS and CDR2 is YFSETQ. Trimming removed 3 bases from V and 3 bases from J, with 6 bases in between. The CDR3 nucleotides read TGCGCCAGCAGCTCCGGGTACACCGGGGAGCTGTTTTTT. It specifies CASSSGYTGELFF.

As to this clonotype: A single base is all that separates this from a far larger clone, so a read error is likely. V is TRBV12-3 or TRBV12-4 and J is TRBJ2-5, with 10 nucleotides matching TRBD2. The better agreement between TRBJ2-1 and the DNA end casts doubt on the J call. The CDR3 covers 12 residues. The chain's CDR3 is CASQREGIEQFF. As DNA, the CDR3 is TGTGCCAGCCAGCGGGAGGGCATTGAGCAGTTCTTC.

This clonotype appeared many times. V gene TRBV28 combines with J gene TRBJ2-7; D unresolved. Germline V lookup: CDR1 MDHEN, CDR2 SYDVKM. With 2 bases removed from V and 6 bases from J, the gap between germline ends came to 14 bases. The CDR3 covers 14 residues. The CDR3 loop reads CASSLPSVVPEQYF. Here the CDR3 DNA reads TGTGCCAGCAGTTTACCCTCCGTGGTCCCCGAGCAGTACTTC.

Comments on this clonotype: A read error is likely here: a far larger clone is one base away. The chain carries TRBV7-9 and TRBJ2-2, with unresolved D. The CDR3 totals 15 residues. Trimming pared 2 bases from V and 4 bases from J, leaving 11 bases between. Germline CDR1 SEHNR, CDR2 FQNEAQ (reference sequence). The CDR3 DNA reads as TGTGCCAGCAGCTTAACGGGCCCTATCACCGGGGAGCTGTTTTTT. This sequence encodes CASSLTGPITGELFF.

This clonotype was recorded many times. The rearrangement uses TRBV6-2 or TRBV6-3 and TRBJ1-5; D gene unclear. CDR1 and CDR2 (germline): MNHEY, SVGEGT. V was pared by 7 bases and J by 7 bases, with 14 bases between. This CDR3 has 13 amino acids. CDR3 nucleotide sequence: TGTGCCAGCAACCCCGGGGTTAGGCAGCCCCAGCATTTT. This encodes CASNPGVRQPQHF.

This clonotype came up many times. V and J are TRBV10-3 and TRBJ2-3; D possibly matches TRBD1 or TRBD2 (6 bases each). The CDR3 is made up of 14 amino acids. The germline V gene has CDR1 ENHRY and CDR2 SYGVKD. V lost 3 bases and J 2 bases, leaving 9 bases between the germline ends. CDR3 nucleotides: TGTGCCATCAGTGAACGGGGGCCCACAGATACGCAGTATTTT. This encodes CAISERGPTDTQYF.

There are many counts of this clonotype. The chain uses TRBV9 and TRBJ2-1, with D possibly TRBD1 on 6 matching bases. Trimming took off 4 bases at V and 2 bases at J, with 13 bases between the two ends. The length of the CDR3 is 15 residues. Germline V gives CDR1 SGDLS, CDR2 YYNGEE. The CDR3 loop is CASSSRDNPYNEQFF. The CDR3 nucleotides read TGTGCCAGCAGCTCCCGGGACAACCCCTACAATGAGCAGTTCTTC.

This clonotype has at least ten counts. The V and J genes are TRBV10-3 and TRBJ2-3; D tentatively fits TRBD1 or TRBD2 (5 bases each). Per the germline V gene, CDR1 is ENHRY and CDR2 is SYGVKD. The CDR3 length is 14 residues. The germline V and J ends were trimmed by 6 bases and 2 bases, with 12 bases remaining between them. The CDR3 spells CAIRRLGDTDTQYF. As DNA, the CDR3 is TGTGCCATCAGAAGATTGGGGGACACAGATACGCAGTATTTT.